This entry lists 5 T cell receptor beta chains sequenced from one sample in a study of T cells in Graves' hyperthyroidism and ophthalmopathy. RNA transcripts were the template for amplifying TCR beta CDR3 regions. Researchers ran a first-round RT-PCR on the TCR CDR3 using the HTBI primer set. TCRdb fed the multiplex PCR reads into MiXCR, producing one record per CDR3 protein. The sample holds about half a million distinct CDR3 sequences, around a quarter seen once. The sample was blood. These receptors all stem from a woman in her twenties or thirties with Graves' ophthalmopathy.

The sample holds many counts of this clonotype. V is TRBV6-1 and J is TRBJ1-2, with 8 bases matching TRBD1. Germline CDR1 MNHNS, CDR2 SASEGT. This CDR3 has 15 amino acids. V gave up 6 bases and J gave up 6 bases; unmatched junction bases: 12. The CDR3 bases are TGTGCCAGCAGAACTTACCCCGGGACAGGAAATGGCTACACCTTC. It encodes CASRTYPGTGNGYTF.

This clonotype was detected many times. The V and J genes are TRBV5-4 and TRBJ1-2; possibly TRBD1 for D (6 bases). The CDR3 runs to 14 residues. Per the germline V gene, CDR1 is SGHNT and CDR2 is YYREEE (reference sequence). Trimming removed 5 bases at V and 5 bases at J, with 16 bases between. The CDR3 DNA reads as TGTGCCAGCAGAAAGAAGGGGGGCGGGTATGGCTACACCTTC. It encodes CASRKKGGGYGYTF.

This clonotype came up many times. The rearrangement joins TRBV7-3 to TRBJ2-5; tentatively, D is TRBD1 or TRBD2 (5 bases each). Trimming stripped 9 bases from V and 2 bases from J, with 13 bases between. The CDR3 covers 13 residues. From germline, CDR1 is SGHTA and CDR2 FQGTGA. The CDR3 sequence is CARDTRDQETQYF. CDR3 nucleotide sequence: TGTGCCAGGGACACTCGGGATCAAGAGACCCAGTACTTC.

This clonotype was counted a few times. The chain uses TRBV2 and TRBJ2-2, with no clear D. Between the trimmed V and J ends, which lost 3 bases and 8 bases, there was a span of 10 bases. In germline, CDR1 is SNHLY, CDR2 FYNNEI. The CDR3 extends over 13 amino acids. In DNA, the CDR3 is TGTGCCAGCAGTGACAAGGAAGAGGGGGAGCTGTTTTTT. It yields the protein CASSDKEEGELFF.

This chain connects TRBV12-3 or TRBV12-4 to TRBJ2-7; 7 nucleotides agree with TRBD1. Losses at the gene ends were 4 bases for V and 4 bases for J; bases not matched to a gene: 4. The CDR3 has 13 residues. CDR3 loop: CASSYRGEYEQYF. The CDR3 DNA sequence: TGTGCCAGCAGTTACAGGGGCGAGTACGAGCAGTACTTC.